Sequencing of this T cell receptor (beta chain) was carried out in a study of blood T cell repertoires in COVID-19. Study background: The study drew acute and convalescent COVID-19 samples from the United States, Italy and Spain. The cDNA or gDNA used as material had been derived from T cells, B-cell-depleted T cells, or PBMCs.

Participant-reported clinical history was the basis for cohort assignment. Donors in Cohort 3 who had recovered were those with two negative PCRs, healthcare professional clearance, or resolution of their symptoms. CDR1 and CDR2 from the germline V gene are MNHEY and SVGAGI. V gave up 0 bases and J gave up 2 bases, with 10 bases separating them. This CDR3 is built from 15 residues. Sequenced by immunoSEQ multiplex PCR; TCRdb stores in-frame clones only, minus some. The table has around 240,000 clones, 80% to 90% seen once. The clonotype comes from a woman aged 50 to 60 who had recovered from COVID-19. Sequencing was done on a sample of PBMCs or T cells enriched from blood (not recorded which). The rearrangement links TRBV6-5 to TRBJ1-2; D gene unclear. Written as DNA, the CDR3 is TGTGCCAGCAGTTACTCAAACAGATTGAACTATGGCTACACCTTC. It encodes CASSYSNRLNYGYTF.